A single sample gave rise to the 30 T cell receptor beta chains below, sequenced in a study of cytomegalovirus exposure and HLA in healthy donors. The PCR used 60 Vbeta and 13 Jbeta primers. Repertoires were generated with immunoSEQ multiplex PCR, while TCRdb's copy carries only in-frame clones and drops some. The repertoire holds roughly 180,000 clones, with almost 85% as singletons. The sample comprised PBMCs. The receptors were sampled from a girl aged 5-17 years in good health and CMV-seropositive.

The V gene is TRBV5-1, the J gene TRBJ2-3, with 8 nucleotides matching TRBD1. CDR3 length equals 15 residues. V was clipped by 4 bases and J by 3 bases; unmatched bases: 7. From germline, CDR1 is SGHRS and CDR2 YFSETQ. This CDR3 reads CASSLRDRQTDTQYF. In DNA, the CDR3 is TGCGCCAGCAGCCTCCGGGACAGGCAAACAGATACGCAGTATTTT.

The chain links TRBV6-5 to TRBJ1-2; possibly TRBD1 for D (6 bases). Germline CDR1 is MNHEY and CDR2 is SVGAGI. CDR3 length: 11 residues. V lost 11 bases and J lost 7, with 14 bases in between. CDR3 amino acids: CAGIQGVGYTF. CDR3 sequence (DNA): TGTGCCGGCATACAGGGTGTTGGCTACACCTTC.

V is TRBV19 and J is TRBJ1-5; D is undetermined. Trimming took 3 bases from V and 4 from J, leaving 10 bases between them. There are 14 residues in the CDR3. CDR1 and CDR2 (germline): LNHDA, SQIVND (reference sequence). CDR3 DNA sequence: TGTGCCAGTAGTATTAGAGGAGTGAATCAGCCCCAGCATTTT. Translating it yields CASSIRGVNQPQHF.

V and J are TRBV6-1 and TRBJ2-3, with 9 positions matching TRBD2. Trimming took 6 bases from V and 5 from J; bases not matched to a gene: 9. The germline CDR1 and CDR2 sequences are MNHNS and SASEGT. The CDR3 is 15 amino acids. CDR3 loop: CASSRVTSGLDTQYF. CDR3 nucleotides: TGTGCCAGCAGCAGGGTAACTAGCGGGTTAGATACGCAGTATTTT.

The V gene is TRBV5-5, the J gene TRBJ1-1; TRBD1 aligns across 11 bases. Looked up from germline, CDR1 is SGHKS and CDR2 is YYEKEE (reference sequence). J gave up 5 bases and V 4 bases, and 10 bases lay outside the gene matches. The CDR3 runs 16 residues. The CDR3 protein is CASSQDRGRSFTEAFF. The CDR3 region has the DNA TGTGCCAGCAGCCAGGACAGGGGGCGAAGTTTTACTGAAGCTTTCTTT.

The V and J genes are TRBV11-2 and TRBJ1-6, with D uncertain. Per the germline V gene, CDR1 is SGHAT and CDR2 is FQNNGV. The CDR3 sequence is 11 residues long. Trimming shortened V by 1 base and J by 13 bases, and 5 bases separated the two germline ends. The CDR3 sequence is CASSLGQPLHF. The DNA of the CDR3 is TGTGCCAGCAGCTTAGGTCAGCCCCTCCACTTT.

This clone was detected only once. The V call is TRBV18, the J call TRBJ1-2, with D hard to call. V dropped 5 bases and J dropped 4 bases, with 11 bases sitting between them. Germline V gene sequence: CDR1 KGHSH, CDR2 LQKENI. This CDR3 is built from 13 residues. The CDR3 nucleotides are TGTGCCAGCTCAAGAATAACCGGCTATGGCTACACCTTC. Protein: CASSRITGYGYTF.

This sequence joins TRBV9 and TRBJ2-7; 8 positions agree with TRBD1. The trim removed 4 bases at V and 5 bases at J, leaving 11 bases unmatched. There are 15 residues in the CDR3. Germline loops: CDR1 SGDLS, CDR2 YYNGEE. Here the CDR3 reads CASSYLGTGGDEQYF. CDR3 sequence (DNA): TGTGCCAGCAGCTATTTAGGGACAGGAGGGGACGAGCAGTACTTC.

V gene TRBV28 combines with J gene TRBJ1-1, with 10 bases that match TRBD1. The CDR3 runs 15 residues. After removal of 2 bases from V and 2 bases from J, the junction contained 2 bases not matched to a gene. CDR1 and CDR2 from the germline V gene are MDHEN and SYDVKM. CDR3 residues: CASSLGDRGNTEAFF. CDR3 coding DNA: TGTGCCAGCAGTTTAGGGGACAGGGGAAACACTGAAGCTTTCTTT.

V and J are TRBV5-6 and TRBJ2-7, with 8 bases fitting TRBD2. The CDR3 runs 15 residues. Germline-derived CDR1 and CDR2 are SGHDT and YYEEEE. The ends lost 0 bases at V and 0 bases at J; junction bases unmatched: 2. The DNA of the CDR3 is TGTGCCAGCAGCTTGGGAGCGGGGGTCTCCTACGAGCAGTACTTC. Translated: CASSLGAGVSYEQYF.

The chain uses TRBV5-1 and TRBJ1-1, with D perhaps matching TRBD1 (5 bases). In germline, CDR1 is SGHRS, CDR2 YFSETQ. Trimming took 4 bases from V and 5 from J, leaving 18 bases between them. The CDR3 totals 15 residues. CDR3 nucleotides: TGCGCCAGCAGCGAACAGGACGACTCTAGAACTGAAGCTTTCTTT. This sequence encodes CASSEQDDSRTEAFF.

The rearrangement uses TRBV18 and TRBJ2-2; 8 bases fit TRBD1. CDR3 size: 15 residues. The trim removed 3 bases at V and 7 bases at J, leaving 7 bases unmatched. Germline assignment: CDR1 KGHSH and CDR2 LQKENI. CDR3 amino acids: CASSPRTGIGGELFF. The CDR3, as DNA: TGTGCCAGCTCACCCCGGACAGGGATAGGCGGGGAGCTGTTTTTT.

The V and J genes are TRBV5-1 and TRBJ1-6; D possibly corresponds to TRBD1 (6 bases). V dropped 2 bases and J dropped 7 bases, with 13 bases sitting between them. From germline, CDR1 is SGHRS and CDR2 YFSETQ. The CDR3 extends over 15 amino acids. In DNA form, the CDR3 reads TGCGCCAGCAGCTTAACTGGACAGAGAAATTCACCCCTCCACTTT. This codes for CASSLTGQRNSPLHF. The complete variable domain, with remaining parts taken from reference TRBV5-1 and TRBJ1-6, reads KAGVTQTPRYLIKTRGQQVTLSCSPISGHRSVSWYQQTPGQGLQFLFEYFSETQRNKGNFPGRFSGRQFSNSRSEMNVSTLELGDSALYLCASSLTGQRNSPLHFGNGTRLTVT.

The DNA for the CDR3 is TGTGCCAGCAGTCCCGGGACTCTGAATGAAAAACTGTTTTTT. Protein product: CASSPGTLNEKLFF. The V call is TRBV27, the J call TRBJ1-4, with D maybe TRBD1 (5 bases). CDR1 and CDR2 from the germline V gene are MNHEY and SMNVEV (reference sequence). The CDR3 extends over 14 amino acids. V gave up 5 bases and J gave up 5 bases, with 12 bases separating them. Drawing the rest from reference TRBV27 and TRBJ1-4, the complete variable domain is EAQVTQNPRYLITVTGKKLTVTCSQNMNHEYMSWYRQDPGLGLRQIYYSMNVEVTDKGDVPEGYKVSRKEKRNFPLILESPSPNQTSLYFCASSPGTLNEKLFFGSGTQLSVL.

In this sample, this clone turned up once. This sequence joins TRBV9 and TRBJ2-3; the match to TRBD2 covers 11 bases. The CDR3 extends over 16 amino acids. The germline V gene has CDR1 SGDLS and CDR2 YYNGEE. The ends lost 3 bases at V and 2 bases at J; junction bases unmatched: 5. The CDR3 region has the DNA TGTGCCAGCAGCGCCGCTAGCGGGGGGTACACAGATACGCAGTATTTT. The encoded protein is CASSAASGGYTDTQYF.

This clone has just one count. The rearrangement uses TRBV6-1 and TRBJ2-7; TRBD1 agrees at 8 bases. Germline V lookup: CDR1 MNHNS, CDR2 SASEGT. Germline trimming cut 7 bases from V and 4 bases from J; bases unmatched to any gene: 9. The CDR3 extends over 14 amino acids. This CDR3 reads CASMGQANPYEQYF. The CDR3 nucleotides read TGTGCCAGCATGGGACAGGCGAACCCATACGAGCAGTACTTC.

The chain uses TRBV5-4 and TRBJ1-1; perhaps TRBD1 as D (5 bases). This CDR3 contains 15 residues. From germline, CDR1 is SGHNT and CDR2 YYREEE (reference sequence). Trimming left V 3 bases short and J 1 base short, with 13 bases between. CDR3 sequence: CASSWGEKTNTEAFF. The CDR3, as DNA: TGTGCCAGCAGCTGGGGGGAAAAGACGAACACTGAAGCTTTCTTT.

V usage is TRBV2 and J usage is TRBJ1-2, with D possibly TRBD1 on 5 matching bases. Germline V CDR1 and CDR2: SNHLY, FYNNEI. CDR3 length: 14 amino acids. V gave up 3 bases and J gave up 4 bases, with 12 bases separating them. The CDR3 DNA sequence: TGTGCCAGCAGTGACGCAGGGTATATCTATGGCTACACCTTC. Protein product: CASSDAGYIYGYTF.

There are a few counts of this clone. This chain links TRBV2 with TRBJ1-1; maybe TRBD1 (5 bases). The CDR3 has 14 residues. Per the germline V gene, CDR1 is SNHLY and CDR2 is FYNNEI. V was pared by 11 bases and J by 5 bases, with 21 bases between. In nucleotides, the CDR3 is TGTGCCCCCAAGGGAGGGCAGGGAAGAACTGAAGCTTTCTTT. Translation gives CAPKGGQGRTEAFF.

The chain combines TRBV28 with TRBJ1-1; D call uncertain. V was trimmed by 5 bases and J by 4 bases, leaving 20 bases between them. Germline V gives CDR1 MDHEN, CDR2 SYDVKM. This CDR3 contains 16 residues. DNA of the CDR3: TGTGCCAGCAGTCCACTTAGTCTCCGCCATGCCACTGAAGCTTTCTTT. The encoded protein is CASSPLSLRHATEAFF.

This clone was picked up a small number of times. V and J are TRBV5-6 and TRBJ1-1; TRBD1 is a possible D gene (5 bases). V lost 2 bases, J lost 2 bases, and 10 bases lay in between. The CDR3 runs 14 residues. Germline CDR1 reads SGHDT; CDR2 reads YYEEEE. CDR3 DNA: TGTGCCAGCAGCTTATTGGGGGGAAACACTGAAGCTTTCTTT. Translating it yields CASSLLGGNTEAFF.

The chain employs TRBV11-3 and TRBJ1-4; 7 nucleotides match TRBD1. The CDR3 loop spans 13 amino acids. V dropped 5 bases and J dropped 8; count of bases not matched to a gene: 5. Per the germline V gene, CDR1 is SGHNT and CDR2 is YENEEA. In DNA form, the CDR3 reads TGTGCCAGCAGCGTACAGGGGTTGGAAAAACTGTTTTTT. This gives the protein CASSVQGLEKLFF.

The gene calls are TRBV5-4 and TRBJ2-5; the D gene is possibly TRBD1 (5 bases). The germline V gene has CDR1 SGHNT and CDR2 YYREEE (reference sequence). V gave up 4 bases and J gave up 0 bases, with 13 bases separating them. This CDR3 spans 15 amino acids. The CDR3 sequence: CASSNVRQNQETQYF. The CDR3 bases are TGTGCCAGCAGCAACGTACGACAGAACCAAGAGACCCAGTACTTC. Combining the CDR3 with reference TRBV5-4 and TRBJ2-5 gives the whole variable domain ETGVTQSPTHLIKTRGQQVTLRCSSQSGHNTVSWYQQALGQGPQFIFQYYREEENGRGNFPPRFSGLQFPNYSSELNVNALELDDSALYLCASSNVRQNQETQYFGPGTRLLVL.

The CDR3 spells CASSLYLAGGSYNEQFF. In DNA, the CDR3 is TGTGCCAGCAGCTTATATCTAGCGGGGGGGTCCTACAATGAGCAGTTCTTC. This sequence joins TRBV11-2 and TRBJ2-1; 12 nucleotides line up with TRBD2. The CDR3 covers 17 residues. V lost 2 bases, J lost 1 base, and 3 bases stayed unmatched. Germline V gives CDR1 SGHAT, CDR2 FQNNGV.

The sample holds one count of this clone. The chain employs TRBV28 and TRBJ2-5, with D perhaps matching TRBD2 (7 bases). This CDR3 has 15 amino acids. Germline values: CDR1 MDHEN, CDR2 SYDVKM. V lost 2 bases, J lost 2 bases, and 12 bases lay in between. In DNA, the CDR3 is TGTGCCAGCAGTTTAGCGGGGGCAGGGCAAGAGACCCAGTACTTC. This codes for CASSLAGAGQETQYF.

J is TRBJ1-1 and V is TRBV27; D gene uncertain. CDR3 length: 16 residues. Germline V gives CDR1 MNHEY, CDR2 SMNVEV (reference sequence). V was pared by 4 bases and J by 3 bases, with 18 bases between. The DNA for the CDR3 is TGTGCCAGCAGTTCCTTGACGGGTCCCCTCGACACTGAAGCTTTCTTT. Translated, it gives CASSSLTGPLDTEAFF.

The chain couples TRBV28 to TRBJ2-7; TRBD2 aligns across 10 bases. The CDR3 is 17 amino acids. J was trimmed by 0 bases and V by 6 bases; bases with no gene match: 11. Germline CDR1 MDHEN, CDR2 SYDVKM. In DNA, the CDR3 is TGTGCCAGCAGCCGGTCTCTAGCGGGGGCCGACTCCTACGAGCAGTACTTC. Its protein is CASSRSLAGADSYEQYF.

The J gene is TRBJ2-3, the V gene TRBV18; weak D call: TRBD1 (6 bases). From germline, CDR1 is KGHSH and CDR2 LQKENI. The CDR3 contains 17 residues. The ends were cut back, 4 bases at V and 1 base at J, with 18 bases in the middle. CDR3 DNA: TGTGCCAGCTCACTACTAATCGGACAGTTAGGCACAGATACGCAGTATTTT. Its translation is CASSLLIGQLGTDTQYF. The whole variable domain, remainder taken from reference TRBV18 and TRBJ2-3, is NAGVMQNPRHLVRRRGQEARLRCSPMKGHSHVYWYRQLPEEGLKFMVYLQKENIIDESGMPKERFSAEFPKEGPSILRIQQVVRGDSAAYFCASSLLIGQLGTDTQYFGPGTRLTVL.

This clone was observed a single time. CDR3 coding DNA: TGTGCCAGCAGTTTCATACCGGTGGGACAGGGGTCCTACGAGCAGTACTTC. Amino acid sequence: CASSFIPVGQGSYEQYF. The chain carries TRBV27 and TRBJ2-7, with 10 positions matching TRBD1. The CDR3 is made up of 17 amino acids. V dropped 3 bases and J dropped 1; count of bases not matched to a gene: 9. The germline CDR1 and CDR2 sequences are MNHEY and SMNVEV (reference sequence).

In DNA, the CDR3 is TGTGCCAGCAGCCCCTCCGGGACAGGAACCTCACCCCTCCACTTT. This encodes CASSPSGTGTSPLHF. V and J are TRBV7-3 and TRBJ1-6; 8 bases align to TRBD1. J gave up 10 bases and V 5 bases, and 10 bases lay outside the gene matches. CDR3 length equals 15 residues. Germline V lookup: CDR1 SGHTA, CDR2 FQGTGA.